This TCR beta chain was retrieved from a study of T cell responses to AZD1222 COVID-19 vaccine (dated by TCRdb to 2020 to 2022). General notes on the study: TCR sequencing covered more than 230 trial participants: roughly 200 given two doses of AZD1222 and around 26 given two doses of MenACWY control vaccine. Trial participants were enrolled by age into subgroups of 18-55, 56-69 and 70-plus years, and roughly 150, 30 and 60 TCR-sequenced participants, respectively, were included in these subgroups. Here is what the overall study found, with its caveats: After two AZD1222 doses, spike-specific TCR breadth and depth were significantly higher than at day 0 and than in MenACWY recipients. The whole spike protein was spanned by vaccine-associated CD4 TCRs, and dominant responses were seen in regions 160-218 and 743-854. No day 14 peak-response samples were available, so repertoires were characterized only after the peak T cell response. Reportedly, close to half of the unique spike-specific TCRs recognized epitopes lying outside the regions that are mutated in the B.1.351 and B.1.1.7 variants. In the small 56-69-year group, the increase in depth fell short of significance, most likely because of low power. Participants were mostly white British, with more females than males. The authors suggested clonal diversity may have been underestimated. Conclusions about previously exposed vaccinees were limited because only 5 or 6 AZD1222 recipients were SARS-CoV-2 seropositive at baseline.

The CDR3 regions of human TCRbeta chains were subjected to immunosequencing. Under the source paper's analysis protocol: Repertoire TCRs were checked for matches against a reference library of SARS-CoV-2-specific TCRs that had been generated using the MIRA antigen-specificity platform. Breadth was defined as the fraction of unique TCRs that were SARS-CoV-2-associated, and depth was defined as the fraction of total T cells that were SARS-CoV-2-associated. Using the MIRA data, each spike-specific TCR was assigned both to the spike region to which the TCR was reactive and to a CD4 or CD8 class. Log10-transformed breadth and depth values were compared by one-way ANOVA with Sidak's multiple comparisons tests. TCRdb provides this immuneACCESS table in a form limited to in-frame rearrangements. Some clones are lacking; in checked studies, under half of them reflect an unresolved V gene, and why the rest are absent is not known. Clonal size and the V and J genes are those of that table, whereas D and trimming came from the DNA. The sample includes 120,000 or so clones, with over 85% observed a single time. The ten most abundant clones make up roughly 15% of the sample.

This clone appeared once. The antigen it binds to is not known. No base quality values were provided; no much bigger clone lies one nucleotide off. The time point tag for this specimen amounts to: about 28 days (+/-7) after the second vaccine dose. AZD1222 recipients whose second dose came at about 4 weeks and those whose second dose came at about 12 weeks were combined into one group, since spike-specific TCR depth and breadth did not differ between the two schedules. Vaccinee samples came from UK trials COV001 and COV002, including a single-blind randomized controlled phase 2/3 trial of AZD1222 (ChAdOx1 nCoV-19) in healthy adults. For TCRbeta chain sequencing, PBMC samples were collected from trial participants at day 0 and at day 28 after the second dose. The germline V gene encodes CDR1 LGHNA and CDR2 YNFKEQ. The CDR3, cysteine through phenylalanine, is 17 amino acids long. Left in the record is the CDR3 DNA by itself, 51 bases read in frame from the first base. Trimming takes 1 base from V and 4 bases from J, and the germline ends sit 14 bases apart.

This material consisted of peripheral blood, taken 28 days after the second AZD1222 dose. Recombination connected TRBV4-2 to TRBJ1-6; the D gene is perhaps TRBD1, on 5 matching bases. The source is an adult who received the AZD1222 COVID-19 vaccine. The CDR3 sequence is CASSQGPVGGYNSPLHF. The DNA sequence is TGTGCCAGCAGCCAAGGTCCCGTGGGGGGGTATAATTCACCCCTCCACTTT.